This record looks at one T cell receptor (beta chain) sequence and its context. The target antigen is unknown. The sample comes from a study of OX40 agonist ivuxolimab in advanced cancers. Background on the study: Prior therapy, whether anti-PD-1, anti-PD-L1 or anti-CTLA-4, was allowed, and 30% to 40% had some. General study findings and limits: CD4+ and CD8+ blood T cells expanded clonally by week 6 at 0.1 to 3.0 mg/kg. In the 0.1-3.0 mg/kg groups, partial responders showed among the lowest expansion. Part of the nonresponder group also had normalized T-cell clonal expansion that was low.

The CDR3 extends over 13 amino acids. Trimming took 7 bases from V and 5 from J, leaving 14 bases between them. Germline loops: CDR1 MNHEY, CDR2 SVGAGI. Sequencing used immunoSEQ multiplex PCR; TCRdb keeps in-frame clones, though not all of them. In the table there are approximately 40,000 clones, over 70% of which are singletons. The sequences come from CD4+ or CD8+ T cells sorted from blood, collected in a trial of the OX40 agonist ivuxolimab. The sequence derives from an adult with an advanced solid tumor such as melanoma, head and neck, liver or kidney cancer. The chain joins TRBV6-5 to TRBJ2-5; a weak D match, TRBD1 (6 bases). The CDR3: CASTLTGSETQYF. CDR3 nucleotide sequence: TGTGCCAGCACTTTAACAGGGTCGGAGACCCAGTACTTC.